This T cell receptor beta chain came from a study of blood T cells in healthy people across ages. Whole-study results and caveats: Diversity estimates from one million T cells were considered underestimates.

A note on this clonotype: Its specificity is not known.

PCR was performed a second time for about 7 to 12 cycles using a sample-barcoded 5' primer and a J-beta primer mix. From each sample, at least 2.5 million paired-end reads containing CDR3 were obtained. TCRdb re-called the 5' RACE reads through MiXCR, storing one row per CDR3 protein. The sample has over 950,000 distinct CDR3 sequences; 30% to 40% are singletons. Germline loops: CDR1 SGHTA, CDR2 FQGNSA. The V and J ends lost 4 bases and 3 bases, in that order; junction bases with no gene match: 9. The CDR3 loop spans 16 amino acids. This chain joins TRBV7-2 and TRBJ1-2, with 9 positions matching TRBD1. This sequence was found in a man aged 18 to 29 in good health. What was sequenced was blood. CDR3 in DNA: TGTGCCAGCAGCTCAACGGACAGGGGAGTCGACTATGGCTACACCTTC. It encodes CASSSTDRGVDYGYTF.